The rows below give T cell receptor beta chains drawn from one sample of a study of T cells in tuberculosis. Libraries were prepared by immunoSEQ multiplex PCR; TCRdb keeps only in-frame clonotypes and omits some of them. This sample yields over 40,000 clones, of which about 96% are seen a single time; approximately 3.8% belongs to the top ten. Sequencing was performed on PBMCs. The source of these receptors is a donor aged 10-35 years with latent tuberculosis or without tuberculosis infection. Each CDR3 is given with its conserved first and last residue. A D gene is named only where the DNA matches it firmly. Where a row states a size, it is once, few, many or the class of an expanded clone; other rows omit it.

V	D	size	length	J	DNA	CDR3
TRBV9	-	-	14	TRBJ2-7	TGTGCCAGCAGCCCAGGACGGACTCACTACGAGCAGTACTTC	CASSPGRTHYEQYF
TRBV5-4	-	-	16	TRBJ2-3	TGTGCCTGTAACAGCGGTGTGGACAGAGTCACAGATACGCAGTATTTT	CACNSGVDRVTDTQYF
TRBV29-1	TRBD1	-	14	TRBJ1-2	TGCAGCGTTGACCCAGGGGGGTCCGGCTATGGCTACACCTTC	CSVDPGGSGYGYTF
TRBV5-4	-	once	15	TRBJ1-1	TGTGCCAGCAGCTTGTATCAGGGTTTTACGACTGAAGCTTTCTTT	CASSLYQGFTTEAFF
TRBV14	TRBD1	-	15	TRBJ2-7	TGTGCCAGCAGCTACGGGACAGGGAGCTCCTACGAGCAGTACTTC	CASSYGTGSSYEQYF
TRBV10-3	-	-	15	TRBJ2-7	TGTGCCATCAGTGAGTCGATCCTAGCCCGGGGCGAGCAGTACTTC	CAISESILARGEQYF
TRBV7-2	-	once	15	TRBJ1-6	TGTGCCAGCAGCCTTAGTACTCTGGTCAATTCACCCCTCCACTTT	CASSLSTLVNSPLHF
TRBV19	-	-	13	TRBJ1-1	TGTGCCAGTAGTATAGATCGGCAGGGCGAAGCTTTCTTT	CASSIDRQGEAFF
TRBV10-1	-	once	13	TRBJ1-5	TGCGCCAGCAGTGCTCAGGGCAATCAGCCCCAGCATTTT	CASSAQGNQPQHF
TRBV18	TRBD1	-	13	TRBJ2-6	TGTGCCAGCTTTCGGGACAGGGAGTGGGACCTGACTTTC	CASFRDREWDLTF
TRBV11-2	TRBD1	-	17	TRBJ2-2	TGTGCCAGCACCATAGTGGACAGGGTTGGGTTGGCCGGGGAGCTGTTTTTT	CASTIVDRVGLAGELFF
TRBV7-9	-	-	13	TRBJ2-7	TGTGCCAGCAGCGCCCATGACAACTACGAGCAGTACTTC	CASSAHDNYEQYF
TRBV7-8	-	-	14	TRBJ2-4	TGTGCCAGCAGCGCGACGGGGTTCAAAAACATTCAGTACTTC	CASSATGFKNIQYF
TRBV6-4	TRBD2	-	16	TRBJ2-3	TGTGCCAGCAGTTCCTGGACTAGCGGGGGGATAGATACGCAGTATTTT	CASSSWTSGGIDTQYF
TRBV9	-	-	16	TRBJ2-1	TGTGCCAGCAGCGTAGGAGGAGCCCTCCCTTACAATGAGCAGTTCTTC	CASSVGGALPYNEQFF
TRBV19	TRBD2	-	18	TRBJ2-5	TGTGCCAGTACCCCTCCCGACGGGACTAGCGGGGGCCAAGAGACCCAGTACTTC	CASTPPDGTSGGQETQYF
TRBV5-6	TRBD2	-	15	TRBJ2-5	TGTGCCAGCAGCTCCCGGGGACTAGCACAAGAGACCCAGTACTTC	CASSSRGLAQETQYF
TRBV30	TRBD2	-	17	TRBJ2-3	TGTGCCTGGAGTGTACTAGCGGGGGGTGTTAGCACAGATACGCAGTATTTT	CAWSVLAGGVSTDTQYF
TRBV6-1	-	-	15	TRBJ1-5	TGTGCCAGCAGTTTCGGACAGCCGAACAATCAGCCCCAGCATTTT	CASSFGQPNNQPQHF
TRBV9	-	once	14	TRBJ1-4	TGTGCCAGCAGCGTAGGTCCGGGTAATGAAAAACTGTTTTTT	CASSVGPGNEKLFF
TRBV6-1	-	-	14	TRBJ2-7	TGTGCCAGCAGTCCCACAGTTAGCTCCTACGAGCAGTACTTC	CASSPTVSSYEQYF
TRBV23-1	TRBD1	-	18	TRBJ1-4	TGCGCCAGCAGTCAATGGGACAGGCCGCTTGCAACTAATGAAAAACTGTTTTTT	CASSQWDRPLATNEKLFF
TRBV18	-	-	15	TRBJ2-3	TGTGCCAGCTCATCCGTTCAGGGTGTGACAGATACGCAGTATTTT	CASSSVQGVTDTQYF
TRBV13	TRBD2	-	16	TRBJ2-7	TGTGCCAGCGGCCCAAGAGGGACTAGCGGGGCCTACGAGCAGTACTTC	CASGPRGTSGAYEQYF
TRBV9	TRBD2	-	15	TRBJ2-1	TGTGCCAGCAGCGTCGGGACTAGCGGAAACAATGAGCAGTTCTTC	CASSVGTSGNNEQFF
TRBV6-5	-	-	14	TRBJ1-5	TGTGCCAGCAGCCCTATGCTTAGCAATCAGCCCCAGCATTTT	CASSPMLSNQPQHF
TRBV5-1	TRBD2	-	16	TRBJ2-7	TGCGCCAGCAGCGGCGGGACTAGCGGGGGGGCCGTCGAGCAGTACTTC	CASSGGTSGGAVEQYF
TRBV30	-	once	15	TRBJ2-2	TGTGCCTGGAGAAGAATCGGGAGAGACCCCGGGGAGCTGTTTTTT	CAWRRIGRDPGELFF
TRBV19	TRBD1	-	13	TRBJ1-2	TGTGCCAGTAGTACGGACAGGGGGCGAGGCTACACCTTC	CASSTDRGRGYTF
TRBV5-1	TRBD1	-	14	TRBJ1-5	TGCGCCAGCAGCTTGGACAGGGGGAACCAGCCCCAGCATTTT	CASSLDRGNQPQHF
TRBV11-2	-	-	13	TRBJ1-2	TGTGCCAGCAGCCAAGGACAGAACTATGGCTACACCTTC	CASSQGQNYGYTF
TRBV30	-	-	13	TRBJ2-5	TGTGCCTGGAGTGGGGGACTCCAAGAGACCCAGTACTTC	CAWSGGLQETQYF
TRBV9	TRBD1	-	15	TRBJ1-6	TGTGCCAGCAGCCCCCGGGACAGGGGGCTTTCACCCCTCCACTTT	CASSPRDRGLSPLHF
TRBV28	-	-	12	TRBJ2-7	TGTGCCAGCAGAGCGGAGACTTACGAGCAGTACTTC	CASRAETYEQYF